This T cell receptor (beta chain) appears in the sequencing data of a study of regulatory T cells in long-lasting Graves disease. Through Arm-PCR of CDR3 regions and iRepertoire HTBI primers, TCR beta libraries were built. TCRdb re-analysed the multiplex PCR reads in MiXCR, keeping a single row per CDR3 protein. The sample lists about 540,000 distinct CDR3 sequences, less than 15% occurring once. Study outcomes and limitations: Investigators studied peripheral blood only, not thyroid tissue.

Ten or more counts support this clonotype. Antigen specificity is unknown. V shed 2 bases and J shed 4 bases, with 6 bases lying between them. This CDR3 region has 13 residues. Time point meaning: newly diagnosed GD, antithyroid drugs for less than 3 months. RNA extracted from PBMCs served as the sequencing template. The data were also submitted as part of a second study, on T cells in Graves' hyperthyroidism and ophthalmopathy.

This TCR came from a man aged 25 to 40 with Graves disease. Sequencing used peripheral blood mononuclear cells (PBMCs), obtained at new diagnosis, from a patient treated with antithyroid drugs. V gene TRBV12-3 or TRBV12-4 combines with J gene TRBJ2-1; no reliable D call. The CDR3 sequence is CASSLISYNEQFF. The CDR3 nucleotides are TGTGCCAGCAGTTTAATTTCTTACAATGAGCAGTTCTTC.